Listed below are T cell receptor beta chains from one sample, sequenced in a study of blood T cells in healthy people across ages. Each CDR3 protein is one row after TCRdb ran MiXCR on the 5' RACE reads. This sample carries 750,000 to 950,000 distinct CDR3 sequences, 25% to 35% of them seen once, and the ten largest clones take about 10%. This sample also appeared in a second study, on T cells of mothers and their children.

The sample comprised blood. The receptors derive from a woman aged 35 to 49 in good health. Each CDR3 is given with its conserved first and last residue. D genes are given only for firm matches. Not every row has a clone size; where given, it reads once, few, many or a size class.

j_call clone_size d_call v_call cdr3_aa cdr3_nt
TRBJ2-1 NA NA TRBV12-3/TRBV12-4 CASSLATLGSYNEQFF TGTGCCAGCAGTTTAGCCACTCTCGGGTCCTACAATGAGCAGTTCTTC
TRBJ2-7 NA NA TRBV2 CASSKKQGGTSEQYF TGTGCCAGCAGTAAAAAACAGGGGGGGACTTCCGAGCAGTACTTC
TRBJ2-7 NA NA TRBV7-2 CASSLEPGIYGQYF TGTGCCAGCAGCTTAGAACCGGGTATCTACGGGCAGTACTTC
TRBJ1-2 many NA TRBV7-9 CASSSLGADGYTF TGTGCCAGCAGCTCCCTGGGTGCGGATGGCTACACCTTC
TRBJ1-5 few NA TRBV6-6 CASSCRGGQPQHF TGTGCCAGCAGTTGCAGGGGTGGTCAGCCCCAGCATTTT
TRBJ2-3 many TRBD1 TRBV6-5 CASTRGTGWDTQYF TGTGCCAGCACCCGCGGGACAGGGTGGGATACGCAGTATTTT
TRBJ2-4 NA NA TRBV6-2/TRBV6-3 CASSHLTVYNEQYF TGTGCCAGCAGTCACCTTACAGTTTACAATGAACAGTACTTC
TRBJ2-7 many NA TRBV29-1 CSVGVGAYEQYF TGCAGCGTTGGAGTCGGAGCCTACGAGCAGTACTTC
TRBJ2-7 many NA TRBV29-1 CSVEQGGGLGEQYF TGCAGCGTTGAACAGGGCGGGGGCCTTGGGGAGCAGTACTTC
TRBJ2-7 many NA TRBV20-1 CSARARYSYEQYF TGCAGTGCTAGAGCCAGGTACTCCTACGAGCAGTACTTC
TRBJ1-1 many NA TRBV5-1 CASSLRALGTTEAFF TGCGCCAGCAGCCTGCGAGCCCTAGGGACCACTGAAGCTTTCTTT
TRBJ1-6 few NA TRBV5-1 CASSLNPGQNNSPLHF TGCGCCAGCAGCCTTAACCCGGGACAAAATAATTCACCCCTCCACTTT
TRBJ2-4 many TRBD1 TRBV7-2 CASNIGGGKNIQYF TGTGCCAGCAATATAGGGGGCGGCAAAAACATTCAGTACTTC
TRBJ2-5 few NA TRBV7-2 CASSLGFIGATETQYF TGTGCCAGCAGCTTAGGGTTTATCGGGGCCACGGAGACCCAGTACTTC
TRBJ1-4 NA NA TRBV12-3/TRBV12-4 CASSFRAGDEKLFF TGTGCCAGCAGTTTCCGGGCAGGGGATGAAAAACTGTTTTTT
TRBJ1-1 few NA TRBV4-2 CASSQGITEAFF TGTGCCAGCAGCCAGGGGATCACTGAAGCTTTCTTT
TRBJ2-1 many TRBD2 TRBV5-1 CASSPPTSGGYNEQFF TGCGCCAGCAGCCCTCCGACTAGCGGGGGATACAATGAGCAGTTCTTC
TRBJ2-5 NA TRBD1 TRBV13 CASSLFRGRDSEQYF TGTGCCAGCAGCTTATTCAGGGGGCGGGACAGTGAGCAGTACTTC
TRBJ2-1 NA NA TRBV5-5 CASSLELVWANEQFF TGTGCCAGCAGCTTGGAACTAGTATGGGCCAATGAGCAGTTCTTC
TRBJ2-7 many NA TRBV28 CASSSLNYEQYF TGTGCCAGCAGTTCCCTCAACTACGAGCAGTACTTC
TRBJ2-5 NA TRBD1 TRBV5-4 CASGTALETQYF TGTGCCAGCGGGACAGCGCTGGAGACCCAGTACTTC
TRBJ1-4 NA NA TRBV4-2 CASSRPSGATNEKLFF TGTGCCAGCAGCCGACCCTCAGGCGCAACTAATGAAAAACTGTTTTTT
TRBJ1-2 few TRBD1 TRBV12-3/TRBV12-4 CASRWTGGDYGYTF TGTGCCAGCCGTTGGACAGGGGGCGACTATGGCTACACCTTC
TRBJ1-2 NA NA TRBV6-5 CAGSSGRSYGYTF TGTGCCGGCAGTTCCGGGCGAAGCTATGGCTACACCTTC
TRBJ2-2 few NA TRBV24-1 CATSQEGLGPGELFF TGTGCCACCAGCCAGGAGGGGTTAGGACCGGGGGAGCTGTTTTTT
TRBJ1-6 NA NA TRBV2 CASSERAISPLHF TGTGCCAGCAGTGAAAGGGCGATCTCACCCCTCCACTTT
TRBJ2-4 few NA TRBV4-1 CASSPLRGTWKNIQYF TGCGCCAGCAGCCCCCTAAGGGGGACTTGGAAAAACATTCAGTACTTC
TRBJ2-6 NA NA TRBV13 CASSRGVNPLSGANVLTF TGTGCCAGCAGCCGCGGGGTAAATCCCCTCTCTGGGGCCAACGTCCTGACTTTC
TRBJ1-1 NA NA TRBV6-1 CASRRQAESTEAFF TGTGCCAGCAGGCGACAGGCGGAAAGCACTGAAGCTTTCTTT
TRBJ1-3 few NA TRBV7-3 CASSPSGGSGNTIYF TGTGCCAGCAGCCCAAGTGGGGGCTCTGGAAACACCATATATTTT
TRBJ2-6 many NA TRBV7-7 CASSRGSGANVLTF TGTGCTAGCAGCCGAGGCTCTGGGGCCAACGTCCTGACTTTC
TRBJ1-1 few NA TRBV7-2 CASSVDTTQNTEAFF TGTGCCAGCAGCGTCGACACCACGCAGAACACTGAAGCTTTCTTT
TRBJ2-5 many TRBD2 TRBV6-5 CASSRLAGGPETQYF TGTGCCAGCAGCCGACTAGCGGGGGGGCCAGAGACCCAGTACTTC
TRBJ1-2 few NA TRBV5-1 CASSFSTGMDGYTF TGCGCCAGCAGCTTTTCCACAGGGATGGATGGCTACACCTTC
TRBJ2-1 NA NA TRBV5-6 CASIYMLDDRYNEQFF TGTGCCAGCATATACATGTTAGATGACAGGTACAATGAGCAGTTCTTC
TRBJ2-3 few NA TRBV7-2 CASSLEYAGITDTQYF TGTGCCAGCAGCTTAGAATACGCGGGGATCACAGATACGCAGTATTTT
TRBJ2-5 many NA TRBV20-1 CSARGTDGETQYF TGCAGTGCTAGAGGGACAGACGGGGAGACCCAGTACTTC